Shown below are 15 T cell receptor beta chains from a single sample sequenced in a study of blood T cells in healthy people across ages. A sample-barcoded 5' primer and a J-beta primer mix were used in a second PCR of roughly 7 to 11 cycles. TCRdb fed the 5' RACE reads into MiXCR, producing one record per CDR3 protein. The sample shows 1.5 million to 2 million distinct CDR3 sequences, about 30% of them seen only once. Material: blood. These receptor sequences come from a woman in her twenties or thirties in good health.

In its sample, this clonotype was seen a few times. The CDR3 bases are TGCAGCGTTGGATTTACCGGGGAAAAACTGTTTTTT. It specifies CSVGFTGEKLFF. The chain uses TRBV29-1 and TRBJ1-4; D not resolved. V was clipped by 4 bases and J by 8 bases, with 11 bases between them. The CDR3 contains 12 residues. CDR1 and CDR2 from the germline V gene are SQVTM and ANQGSEA.

This clonotype was found a few times. The chain recombines TRBV7-9 with TRBJ2-7; D is possibly TRBD1 (7 bases). Between the trimmed V and J ends, which lost 6 bases and 3 bases, there was a span of 21 bases. The germline V gene encodes CDR1 SEHNR and CDR2 FQNEAQ (reference sequence). The CDR3 extends over 16 amino acids. CDR3 residues: CASSLLTGGQNYEQYF. The CDR3 bases are TGTGCCAGCAGTCTCTTGACCGGGGGACAGAACTACGAGCAGTACTTC.

This clonotype was counted between two and nine times. This sequence joins TRBV11-2 and TRBJ2-7; tentative D call: TRBD2 (5 bases). V lost 5 bases and J 2 bases, leaving 13 bases between the germline ends. Looked up from germline, CDR1 is SGHAT and CDR2 is FQNNGV. The CDR3 extends over 14 amino acids. The CDR3 sequence is CASSPGRVPYEQYF. The CDR3 DNA reads as TGTGCCAGCAGCCCCGGGCGGGTCCCCTACGAGCAGTACTTC.

The chain uses TRBV18 and TRBJ1-2; D unresolved. V was shortened by 1 base and J by 4 bases, with 13 bases between the two germline ends. The germline CDR1 and CDR2 sequences are KGHSH and LQKENI. The CDR3 spans 15 residues. In DNA form, the CDR3 reads TGTGCCAGCTCACCACGGCAGGCCATCCCCTATGGCTACACCTTC. Residues: CASSPRQAIPYGYTF.

This clonotype was counted at least ten times. The rearrangement uses TRBV6-6 and TRBJ2-1; no firm D call. CDR3 length equals 13 residues. V lost 3 bases, J lost 6 bases, and 9 bases lay in between. The germline V gene has CDR1 MNHNY and CDR2 SVGAGI (reference sequence). The CDR3 protein is CASSYFFGNEQFF. CDR3 nucleotides: TGTGCCAGCAGTTATTTCTTCGGCAATGAGCAGTTCTTC.

The chain uses TRBV7-6 and TRBJ2-3; 9 nucleotides line up with TRBD2. V shed 5 bases and J 10 bases; nucleotides not matched to a gene: 7. Per the germline V gene, CDR1 is SGHVS and CDR2 is FNYEAQ. The CDR3 is 13 residues long. The CDR3 bases are TGTGCCAGCAGCCATGCGGGGGGGCCTTCGCAGTATTTT. This encodes CASSHAGGPSQYF.

Worth noting for this clonotype: A much larger clone lies a single base off, so this may be a read error. This chain links TRBV29-1 with TRBJ2-5; 8 nucleotides align to TRBD2. TRBJ2-7 matches the DNA end more closely, so the J call is doubtful. This CDR3 region has 14 residues. Per the germline V gene, CDR1 is SQVTM and CDR2 is ANQGSEA. The CDR3 here is CSVLSGSVPREQYF. The CDR3 bases are TGCAGCGTCTTAAGCGGGAGTGTGCCCCGCGAGCAGTACTTC.

To note about this clonotype: An end of the junction differs from the germline gene, which may be a read error. The chain employs TRBV20-1 and TRBJ2-3; 7 bases are a match to TRBD1. This CDR3 spans 15 amino acids. Germline CDR1 reads DFQATT; CDR2 reads SNEGSKA (reference sequence). CDR3 sequence reads: CSARDRKRGPDTRYF. The CDR3 nucleotides read TGCAGTGCTAGAGATCGAAAGAGGGGGCCCGATACGCGGTATTTT.

This clonotype was observed a handful of times. The chain is built from TRBV7-9 and TRBJ2-7, with D possibly TRBD1 on 6 matching bases. The ends were cut back, 4 bases at V and 0 bases at J, with 19 bases in the middle. Germline-derived CDR1 and CDR2 are SEHNR and FQNEAQ (reference sequence). CDR3 size: 17 residues. DNA of the CDR3: TGTGCCAGCAGCTCACGGCAGGGGTACCTGAGCTCCTACGAGCAGTACTTC. Amino acids: CASSSRQGYLSSYEQYF.

This clonotype was counted between two and nine times. The chain combines TRBV6-2 or TRBV6-3 with TRBJ1-4; a possible D gene is TRBD1 (5 bases). Between the trimmed V and J ends, which lost 5 bases and 5 bases, there was a span of 9 bases. The CDR3 spans 13 residues. Germline CDR1 MNHEY, CDR2 SVGEGT. The CDR3 protein is CASSATANEKLFF. The CDR3 nucleotides are TGTGCCAGCAGTGCGACAGCGAATGAAAAACTGTTTTTT.

This clonotype was detected many times. V and J are TRBV5-1 and TRBJ2-7; possible D gene TRBD1, 6 bases. Trimming pared 2 bases from V and 1 base from J, leaving 13 bases between. Germline CDR1 and CDR2: SGHRS and YFSETQ. The CDR3 sequence is 15 residues long. CDR3 protein: CASSFRAGESYEQYF. The DNA for the CDR3 is TGCGCCAGCAGCTTCAGGGCAGGGGAGTCCTACGAGCAGTACTTC.

The chain links TRBV10-3 to TRBJ1-2, with 8 bases fitting TRBD1. CDR1 ENHRY and CDR2 SYGVKD come from the germline V gene. V lost 7 bases and J lost 8; bases outside the gene matches: 12. The CDR3 consists of 14 residues. CDR3 loop: CAITPGQGLRGYTF. CDR3 DNA sequence: TGTGCCATCACGCCTGGACAGGGATTGAGGGGCTACACCTTC.

This chain joins TRBV11-2 and TRBJ2-6, with unresolved D. V lost 1 base and J 0 bases, leaving 7 bases between the germline ends. The CDR3 runs to 16 residues. Germline CDR1 and CDR2: SGHAT and FQNNGV. CDR3 in DNA: TGTGCCAGCAGCTTAGCCCATCTCTCTGGGGCCAACGTCCTGACTTTC. Translated: CASSLAHLSGANVLTF.

The CDR3 is CASIIRGSSYEQYF. The CDR3 region has the DNA TGTGCCAGCATCATCAGAGGCAGCTCCTACGAGCAGTACTTC. The V gene is TRBV7-4, the J gene TRBJ2-7; D call uncertain. This CDR3 is built from 14 residues. Deletions cut 7 bases from V and 0 bases from J, with 13 bases between. The V gene's germline CDR1 is SGHVT and CDR2 SQSDAQ.

The J gene is TRBJ1-4, the V gene TRBV21-1; TRBD1, the table's D call, lacks a check against the DNA. TRBV21-1 represents a pseudogene. The CDR3 loop spans 17 amino acids. Written as DNA, the CDR3 is TGTGCCAGCAGCCTCAACGGACAGGGGCAGAGGGGTGAAAAACTGTTTTTT. Protein product: CASSLNGQGQRGEKLFF.